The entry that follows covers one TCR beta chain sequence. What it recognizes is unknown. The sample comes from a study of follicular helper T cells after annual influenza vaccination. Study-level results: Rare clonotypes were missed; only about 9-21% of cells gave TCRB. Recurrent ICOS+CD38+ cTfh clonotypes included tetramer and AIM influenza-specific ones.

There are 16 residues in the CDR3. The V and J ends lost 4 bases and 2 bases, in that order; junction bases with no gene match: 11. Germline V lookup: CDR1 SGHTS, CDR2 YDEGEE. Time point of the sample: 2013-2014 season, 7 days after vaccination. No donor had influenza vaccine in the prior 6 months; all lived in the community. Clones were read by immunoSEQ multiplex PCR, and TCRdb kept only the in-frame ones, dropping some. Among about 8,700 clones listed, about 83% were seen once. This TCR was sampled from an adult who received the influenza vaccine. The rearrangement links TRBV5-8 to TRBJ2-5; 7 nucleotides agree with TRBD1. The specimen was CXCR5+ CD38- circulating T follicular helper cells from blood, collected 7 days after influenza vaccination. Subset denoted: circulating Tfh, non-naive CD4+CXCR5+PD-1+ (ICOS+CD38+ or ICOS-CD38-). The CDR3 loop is CASSAQPGQLQETQYF. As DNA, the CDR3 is TGTGCCAGCAGCGCGCAACCGGGACAGTTACAAGAGACCCAGTACTTC.